Each of the 24 T cell receptor beta chains below was sequenced from the same sample in a study of T cells in Graves' hyperthyroidism and ophthalmopathy. Researchers took RNA transcripts and amplified the TCR beta CDR3 regions from them. HTBI primers were the set used in a first-round RT-PCR of the TCR CDR3. TCRdb independently ran MiXCR on the multiplex PCR reads; one entry per CDR3 protein. The sample lists 300,000 to 450,000 distinct CDR3 sequences; roughly 25% were seen once. Sequenced sample: blood. These TCRs come from a man aged 45-65 years with Graves' hyperthyroidism.

This clonotype has a count of ten or more. The gene calls are TRBV29-1 and TRBJ2-7, with TRBD2 as a possible D gene (5 bases). V shed 5 bases and J shed 4 bases, with 12 bases lying between them. The germline V gene has CDR1 SQVTM and CDR2 ANQGSEA. CDR3 size: 12 residues. CDR3 DNA sequence: TGCAGCGTTCAGGACTGGGAGTACGAGCAGTACTTC. It codes for CSVQDWEYEQYF.

As for this clonotype: A read error may be the cause here, since a much bigger clone is one base away. J is TRBJ2-7 and V is TRBV6-5, with a weak D call TRBD1 (6 bases). The V gene lost 2 bases and the J gene lost 3 bases, with 8 bases spanning the gap. The germline V gene has CDR1 MNHEY and CDR2 SVGAGI. The CDR3 sequence is 13 residues long. CDR3 loop: CASSYGGFYEQYF. DNA of the CDR3: TGTGCCAGCAGTTACGGGGGCTTCTACGAGCAGTACTTC.

This clonotype was seen a handful of times. A much larger clone differs by one base, so this may be a read error. This likely comes from a read error, as the CDR3 has no conserved phenylalanine or tryptophan at its end. The chain has TRBV12-3 or TRBV12-4 and TRBJ2-5, with D uncertain. CDR3 size: 11 residues. V lost 10 bases and J lost 1, with 7 bases in between. Here the CDR3 reads CATAFQETQYS. The CDR3 bases are TGTGCCACGGCATTCCAAGAGACCCAGTACTCC.

The chain joins TRBV20-1 to TRBJ2-7, with 7 nucleotides matching TRBD2. The germline V gene has CDR1 DFQATT and CDR2 SNEGSKA (reference sequence). V gave up 5 bases and J gave up 6 bases; unmatched junction bases: 13. This CDR3 comprises 14 residues. This CDR3 reads CSAVSRDYRTEQYF. Written as DNA, the CDR3 is TGCAGTGCTGTCTCCCGGGACTACCGTACCGAGCAGTACTTC.

The rearrangement links TRBV5-1 to TRBJ1-6; D possibly corresponds to TRBD1 (6 bases). Trimming left V 3 bases short and J 10 bases short, with 11 bases between. Germline V gene lookup returns CDR1 SGHRS and CDR2 YFSETQ. There are 13 residues in the CDR3. The CDR3 coding sequence is TGCGCCAGCAGCTCCAGGGGTGGCTCACCCCTCCACTTT. It is translated as CASSSRGGSPLHF. The whole variable domain, remainder taken from reference TRBV5-1 and TRBJ1-6, is KAGVTQTPRYLIKTRGQQVTLSCSPISGHRSVSWYQQTPGQGLQFLFEYFSETQRNKGNFPGRFSGRQFSNSRSEMNVSTLELGDSALYLCASSSRGGSPLHFGNGTRLTVT.

The genes are TRBV14 and TRBJ1-4; a weak D match, TRBD1 (5 bases). Germline V gene data show CDR1 as SGHDN and CDR2 as FVKESK. V dropped 5 bases and J dropped 6 bases, with 16 bases sitting between them. The CDR3 is 15 residues long. In DNA form, the CDR3 reads TGTGCCAGCAGCGGCCGGGGCCGAGACGATGAAAAACTGTTTTTT. Translation gives CASSGRGRDDEKLFF.

This clonotype was detected many times. The chain joins TRBV12-3 or TRBV12-4 to TRBJ1-2; D is possibly TRBD1 (6 bases). The CDR3 has 16 amino acids. The V end was cut by 1 base, the J end by 0 bases, with 12 bases between. The CDR3 sequence is CASSLVVGQTNYGYTF. CDR3 DNA: TGTGCCAGCAGTTTAGTTGTAGGACAGACTAACTATGGCTACACCTTC.

This clonotype was picked up a small number of times. This chain connects TRBV12-5 to TRBJ2-1; 13 positions agree with TRBD2. The germline gives CDR1 LGHNT, CDR2 FRNRAP. The CDR3 has 14 amino acids. V shed 5 bases and J 10 bases; nucleotides not matched to a gene: 5. The CDR3 reads CASGTGTSGMEQFF. The CDR3 DNA follows: TGTGCTAGTGGTACCGGGACTAGCGGGATGGAGCAGTTCTTC.

This clonotype appeared many times. V gene TRBV2 combines with J gene TRBJ2-3, with TRBD2 identical over 13 bases. Germline assignment: CDR1 SNHLY and CDR2 FYNNEI. CDR3 length: 14 amino acids. Trimming removed 7 bases from V and 6 bases from J; junction bases left unmatched: 4. The CDR3 loop is CASKEGLAGDTQYF. As DNA, the CDR3 is TGTGCCAGCAAAGAGGGACTAGCGGGGGATACGCAGTATTTT. Variable domain in full (rest from reference TRBV2 and TRBJ2-3): EPEVTQTPSHQVTQMGQEVILRCVPISNHLYFYWYRQILGQKVEFLVSFYNNEISEKSEIFDDQFSVERPDGSNFTLKIRSTKLEDSAMYFCASKEGLAGDTQYFGPGTRLTVL.

This clonotype was seen a few times. V gene TRBV5-1 combines with J gene TRBJ2-7; the D gene is possibly TRBD1 (7 bases). V was clipped by 0 bases and J by 2 bases, with 12 bases between them. The CDR3 has 15 amino acids. From germline, CDR1 is SGHRS and CDR2 YFSETQ. The CDR3 is CASSLEPGGPYEQYF. The CDR3, as DNA: TGCGCCAGCAGCTTGGAACCAGGGGGGCCCTACGAGCAGTACTTC.

The sample holds many counts of this clonotype. This chain uses TRBV29-1 with TRBJ1-1; 8 positions match TRBD1. Losses at the gene ends were 5 bases for V and 0 bases for J; bases not matched to a gene: 8. Germline CDR1 SQVTM, CDR2 ANQGSEA. This CDR3 has 15 residues. CDR3 nucleotide sequence: TGCAGCGTTCACGTAAACAGGGGGATGAACACTGAAGCTTTCTTT. Translated: CSVHVNRGMNTEAFF.

The J gene is TRBJ1-1, the V gene TRBV6-1; D possibly corresponds to TRBD1 (5 bases). Germline CDR1 is MNHNS and CDR2 is SASEGT. The CDR3 covers 14 residues. The V and J ends lost 5 bases and 7 bases respectively, with 17 bases between them. CDR3 coding DNA: TGTGCCAGCAGTCAGGGCGGGGAGGGCATTGAAGCTTTCTTT. Its translation is CASSQGGEGIEAFF.

The chain combines TRBV12-3 or TRBV12-4 with TRBJ2-5, with D perhaps TRBD1 (5 bases). CDR3 length: 16 residues. Trimming left V 2 bases short and J 1 base short, with 14 bases between. CDR3 sequence (DNA): TGTGCCAGCAGTTTAAGGACACGGGCCAGCCAAGAGACCCAGTACTTC. Translating it yields CASSLRTRASQETQYF.

The chain couples TRBV28 to TRBJ1-1; no definite D call. V was clipped by 9 bases and J by 0 bases, with 14 bases between them. The germline V gene has CDR1 MDHEN and CDR2 SYDVKM. This CDR3 spans 14 amino acids. The CDR3 DNA reads as TGTGCCAGTAGCCCCGGACTCGTGAACACTGAAGCTTTCTTT. Translation gives CASSPGLVNTEAFF.

J is TRBJ2-5 and V is TRBV5-1, with 14 bases identical to TRBD2. Germline V gene lookup returns CDR1 SGHRS and CDR2 YFSETQ. This CDR3 region has 14 residues. J was trimmed by 7 bases and V by 3 bases; bases with no gene match: 2. The CDR3 spells CASSSGTSGGTQYF. In nucleotides, the CDR3 is TGCGCCAGCAGCTCGGGGACTAGCGGGGGGACCCAGTACTTC.

This clonotype has only a few counts. The chain joins TRBV24-1 to TRBJ2-1, with TRBD1 matching 7 bases. Trimming at V came to 3 bases and at J to 2 bases, leaving 6 bases not matched to a gene. The CDR3 extends over 16 amino acids. Germline V gene lookup returns CDR1 KGHDR and CDR2 SFDVKD. The CDR3 DNA follows: TGTGCCACCAGTGATGCCCGGGACAGACCCTACAATGAGCAGTTCTTC. This translates into CATSDARDRPYNEQFF.

At least ten counts were recorded for this clonotype. The chain employs TRBV18 and TRBJ1-5; D ambiguous. The CDR3 contains 13 residues. The germline CDR1 and CDR2 sequences are KGHSH and LQKENI. The ends were cut back, 2 bases at V and 3 bases at J, with 5 bases in the middle. The CDR3: CASSPGLNQPQHF. The CDR3 coding sequence is TGTGCCAGCTCACCAGGACTCAATCAGCCCCAGCATTTT.

The V call is TRBV4-1, the J call TRBJ2-1, with 16 bases fitting TRBD2. Per the germline V gene, CDR1 is MGHRA and CDR2 is YSYEKL. Trimming at V came to 0 bases and at J to 13 bases, leaving 3 bases not matched to a gene. CDR3 length equals 15 residues. The CDR3 here is CASSQDGTSGRGQFF. The CDR3, as DNA: TGCGCCAGCAGCCAAGATGGGACTAGCGGGAGGGGACAGTTCTTC.

This clonotype was recorded many times. This rearrangement joins TRBV7-8 to TRBJ2-1, with TRBD2 matching over 7 bases. This CDR3 region has 14 residues. Germline-derived CDR1 and CDR2 are SGHVS and FQNEAQ. J was trimmed by 8 bases and V by 5 bases; bases with no gene match: 9. The CDR3 DNA sequence: TGTGCCAGCAGCCCAAAGACTAGCAGCGATGAGCAGTTCTTC. Its protein is CASSPKTSSDEQFF.

This chain uses TRBV30 with TRBJ2-5; 8 nucleotides agree with TRBD2. The CDR3 sequence is 13 residues long. Germline CDR1 GTSNPN, CDR2 SVGIG (reference sequence). The V gene end was trimmed by 1 base and the J gene end by 4 bases; junction bases not matched to a gene: 2. The CDR3 coding sequence is TGTGCCTGGAGTGGAACTAGCGGAGAGACCCAGTACTTC. Its translation: CAWSGTSGETQYF.

The chain recombines TRBV6-2 or TRBV6-3 with TRBJ2-1; 10 nucleotides align to TRBD2. Trimming at V came to 5 bases and at J to 3 bases, leaving 13 bases not matched to a gene. There are 18 residues in the CDR3. The germline CDR1 and CDR2 sequences are MNHEY and SVGEGT. DNA for the CDR3: TGTGCCAGCAGTCCCTCTATCGGACTAGCGGACCTCTACAATGAGCAGTTCTTC. Protein sequence: CASSPSIGLADLYNEQFF.

V usage is TRBV20-1 and J usage is TRBJ2-7; 12 bases map to TRBD2. The CDR3 sequence is 16 residues long. The V segment lost 1 base and the J segment 4 bases; nucleotides outside the gene matches: 8. Germline CDR1 reads DFQATT; CDR2 reads SNEGSKA (reference sequence). CDR3 bases: TGCAGTGCTAGAGGCACTAGCGGGAGGATGGGGTACGAGCAGTACTTC. Protein sequence: CSARGTSGRMGYEQYF.

The chain has TRBV14 and TRBJ2-5, with D possibly TRBD1 on 6 matching bases. The CDR3 is 13 residues long. CDR1 SGHDN and CDR2 FVKESK come from the germline V gene. V lost 4 bases and J 8 bases, leaving 14 bases between the germline ends. The CDR3 nucleotides read TGTGCCAGCAGCCGGGGGCCCTTGGACACCCAGTACTTC. Its protein product is CASSRGPLDTQYF.

This chain uses TRBV4-2 with TRBJ2-5; TRBD2 matches at 14 bases. J gave up 3 bases and V 2 bases, and 2 bases lay outside the gene matches. This CDR3 is 16 amino acids long. CDR1 and CDR2 (germline): LGHNA, YNFKEQ. The CDR3 loop reads CASSQQTSGREETQYF. The DNA for the CDR3 is TGTGCCAGCAGCCAACAGACTAGCGGGAGGGAAGAGACCCAGTACTTC.